The source of this TCR beta chain is a study of spatial heterogeneity in lung cancer (dated by TCRdb to the late 2010s). Looking at the study overall: Beta-chain transcripts were consistently detected in greater numbers than alpha-chain transcripts, which likely reflected higher beta-chain transcript abundance. In the raw uncorrected reads, each unique combination of TCR and UMI appeared more than ten times on average. At surgery, both alpha and beta chains were TCR-sequenced in about 200 tumor regions, fewer than 65 matched nontumor lung samples and just over 55 PBMC samples. TCR alpha and beta repertoires were quantitatively compared across multiple tumor regions, matched nontumor lung and blood in non-small cell lung cancer. TCR repertoire features were related to nonsynonymous mutation counts determined by whole-exome sequencing of tumor tissue. TCR transcript counts in tumor regions correlated strongly with a T cell transcriptional module score from matched bulk RNA-seq. Beyond this particular receptor, the publication reports: The count of ubiquitous expanded TCRs correlated with the count of ubiquitous nonsynonymous mutations, and the count of regional expanded TCRs correlated with the count of regional nonsynonymous mutations. The tumor nonsynonymous mutation count correlated with the number of expanded intratumoral alpha and beta TCRs. TCR-seq coverage of tumor T cells was estimated at only approximately 7% for alpha chains and approximately 12% for beta chains. Confirming at a functional level the hypothesis that regional TCRs recognize regional mutations was considered to require additional single-cell paired TCR alpha and beta sequencing.

This specimen's time point label, per the study, means: sample taken at primary tumor resection. Samples were obtained from approximately 76 patients with early-stage, untreated non-small cell lung cancer from the lung TRACERx cohort. TCR sequencing used whole RNA extracted from tumor and nontumor lung tissue, or from cryopreserved PBMC samples, without cell sorting. Only patients with enough RNA available from two or more tumor regions were chosen for TCR sequencing. Before being selected, tumor and adjacent nontumor lung specimens were reviewed by a lung pathologist. This clonotype appeared many times. What antigen it recognizes has not been identified. Per-base qualities were not stored, and no clone one base away is much larger. The method behind the library was 5' RACE. The sequencer was a NextSeq 500. In the TCR library protocol, a unique molecular identifier was attached to each TCR cDNA molecule so that PCR and sequencing errors could be corrected. The original methods were these. TCR identification, UMI-based error correction and CDR3 extraction were performed with Decombinator tools. Expanded TCRs were defined as those above a frequency of 2 per 1,000, corresponding to the top 1% of the tumor frequency distribution. Expanded tumor TCRs statistically deemed absent (corrected P<0.05) from at least one tumor region were classed as regional, and all other expanded tumor TCRs were classed as ubiquitous. Each repertoire was subsampled 100 times to 5,000 TCRs, after which Renyi diversity was computed with the R vegan package. To build CDR3 similarity networks, amino acid triplet string-kernel similarity was used, and CDR3s were connected when their pairwise similarity was above 0.82. TCRdb reran the public reads through fastp at Q25 and MiXCR, keeping productive beta chains. Each entry merges the rows of one CDR3 protein and shows their most common DNA and genes. The V and J calls were determined by TCRdb, not by the authors. This sample is represented by about 7,000 distinct CDR3 sequences; 10% to 15% of them were singletons. Under 9.5% of the sample is in the top ten clones.

The material sequenced was lung tumor tissue, taken at surgery. This receptor was taken from a male donor with early-stage non-small cell lung cancer.

The base sequence is TGCGCCAGCAGCCCCCAGGGGCTCGATACGCAGTATTTT. This translates into CASSPQGLDTQYF. This chain is built from TRBV5-1 and TRBJ2-3; TRBD1 is a weak D gene call, 6 bases matching. The germline ends are 12 bases apart after V is trimmed by 4 bases and J by 6 bases. Its CDR3 holds 13 amino acids, cysteine through phenylalanine. CDR3 DNA is the only sequence kept; it has 39 bases, read in frame from the first base. Reading the germline V gene gives CDR1 SGHRS and CDR2 YFSETQ.